This T cell receptor (beta chain) was captured in a study of shared clonotypes between healthy human individuals. Study information: Donors had three CD4 naive, three CD4 memory, two CD8 naive and one CD8 memory plate apiece.

It was roughly 200 ng DNA, 33,000 or so T cell genomes, that sorted-subset replicate PCRs used. In the authors' workflow: Because ImmunoSEQ provided only junction sequences with no quality scores, the filtering differed. Generated by immunoSEQ multiplex PCR, the TCRdb table keeps only in-frame clones and is missing some. V, J and clone size were drawn from that table, and D and trimming were deduced from the DNA. Of around 2,000,000 clones listed, about 92% were seen once; the top ten hold more than 1.5%. The naive CD8 fraction comprised CD45RO-negative cells positively selected for CCR7 and excluded terminally differentiated effector memory CD45RA+ cells. Germline V gene data show CDR1 as SGHVS and CDR2 as FQNEAQ. The CDR3 sequence is 14 residues long. The V gene end was trimmed by 3 bases and the J gene end by 4 bases; junction bases not matched to a gene: 3.

Sequenced input: naive CD8+ T cells from PBMCs. This TCR was sampled from a man aged 18 to 35 in good health. Some clones in this sample may be carry-over from other donors' samples. The genes are TRBV7-8 and TRBJ1-5; 7 nucleotides match TRBD1. CDR3 loop: CASSLTGRNQPQHF. Written as DNA, the CDR3 is TGTGCCAGCAGCTTGACAGGGAGGAATCAGCCCCAGCATTTT.